The rows below give T cell receptor beta chains drawn from one sample of a study of cytomegalovirus exposure and HLA in healthy donors. Generated by immunoSEQ multiplex PCR, the TCRdb table keeps only in-frame clones and is missing some. The sample has 95,000 to 110,000 clones; the top ten hold roughly 3.5%. Material for sequencing was PBMCs. These receptors were obtained from a man aged 40-50 years in good health and CMV-seronegative. Both conserved end residues are part of each CDR3. Each record gives: CDR3 DNA, CDR3 protein, D gene, CDR3 length, J gene, V gene. D genes are given only for firm matches.

TGTGCCAGCAGCGCCCGTGCCGGGACAGGGAACTACGAGCAGTACTTC CASSARAGTGNYEQYF TRBD1 16 TRBJ2-7 TRBV7-9
TGTGCCAGCAGCTTAAAGCCTAGCGGGACCCCCTACGAGCAGTACTTC CASSLKPSGTPYEQYF TRBD2 16 TRBJ2-7 TRBV27
TGTGCCATCAGGGAAGGACAGGATGCAACTAATGAAAAACTGTTTTTT CAIREGQDATNEKLFF TRBD1 16 TRBJ1-4 TRBV10-3
TGTGCCATCAGTGAGCGGGAGGCAAACAATGAGCAGTTCTTC CAISEREANNEQFF TRBD2 14 TRBJ2-1 TRBV10-3
TGCAGCGTTGCTTCCGGCGGGAGAGGGGAGACCCAGTACTTC CSVASGGRGETQYF TRBD2 14 TRBJ2-5 TRBV29-1
TGTGCCAGCAGTGCCGGACAAGGCAATCAGCCCCAGCATTTT CASSAGQGNQPQHF - 14 TRBJ1-5 TRBV2
TGCGCCAGCAGCTCTTATAGCAATCAGCCCCAGCATTTT CASSSYSNQPQHF - 13 TRBJ1-5 TRBV10-1
TGTGCCAGCAGCTTCCGGTCGTCGGGGGACGGGGGCTACACCTTC CASSFRSSGDGGYTF - 15 TRBJ1-2 TRBV5-6
TGTGCCAGCAGTAACTACAGGGGACGAAATACGCAGTATTTT CASSNYRGRNTQYF TRBD1 14 TRBJ2-3 TRBV6-1
TGTGCCAGCAGCAGACAGGGTAATCAGCCCCAGCATTTT CASSRQGNQPQHF TRBD1 13 TRBJ1-5 TRBV7-2
TGTGCCAGTAGTAACCAGCTGGGGGCCCCCAATGGGGAGACCCAGTACTTC CASSNQLGAPNGETQYF - 17 TRBJ2-5 TRBV19
TGTGCCAGCTCACCATATAGCCCGAACACTGAAGCTTTCTTT CASSPYSPNTEAFF - 14 TRBJ1-1 TRBV18
TGCAGCGTACTTAACCCGGGACATGACACTGAAGCTTTCTTT CSVLNPGHDTEAFF - 14 TRBJ1-1 TRBV29-1
TGTGCCATCAAGAGGGACAGAAGTGACTATGGCTACACCTTC CAIKRDRSDYGYTF TRBD1 14 TRBJ1-2 TRBV10-3
TGTGCCAGCTCACCGCAACAGAGATCCGTTCTGGATGAAAAACTGTTTTTT CASSPQQRSVLDEKLFF - 17 TRBJ1-4 TRBV18
TGTGCCAGCAGTTACTCGACGGCTCTAGGCTACGAGCAGTACTTC CASSYSTALGYEQYF - 15 TRBJ2-7 TRBV6-6
TGTGCCAGCAGTGACTCCGGACAGGGGGAACACTATGGCTACACCTTC CASSDSGQGEHYGYTF TRBD1 16 TRBJ1-2 TRBV6-4
TGTGCCAGCACCAGGACAGGGGGCACCGGGGAGCTGTTTTTT CASTRTGGTGELFF TRBD1 14 TRBJ2-2 TRBV6-6
TGTGCCAGCAAAATACAGGGTACGAACACCGGGGAGCTGTTTTTT CASKIQGTNTGELFF - 15 TRBJ2-2 TRBV2
TGTGCCAGCAGTGAAAATCAGGGGGCGACCTACGAGCAGTACTTC CASSENQGATYEQYF TRBD1 15 TRBJ2-7 TRBV2
TGCGCCAGCAGAAAGGACATCCGCTCCTACAATGAGCAGTTCTTC CASRKDIRSYNEQFF - 15 TRBJ2-1 TRBV4-3
TGTGCCAGCATCGAGACAGGCCGCCAAGAGACCCAGTACTTC CASIETGRQETQYF - 14 TRBJ2-5 TRBV7-9
TGTGCCAGCAGTACATCAACCGGGGAGCTGTTTTTT CASSTSTGELFF - 12 TRBJ2-2 TRBV6-5
TGTGCCTGGAGTGTACGGGGGGTCCCTAACTATGGCTACACCTTC CAWSVRGVPNYGYTF - 15 TRBJ1-2 TRBV30
TGTGCCAGCTCACCATGGGACAACTCCTACGAGCAGTACTTC CASSPWDNSYEQYF - 14 TRBJ2-7 TRBV18